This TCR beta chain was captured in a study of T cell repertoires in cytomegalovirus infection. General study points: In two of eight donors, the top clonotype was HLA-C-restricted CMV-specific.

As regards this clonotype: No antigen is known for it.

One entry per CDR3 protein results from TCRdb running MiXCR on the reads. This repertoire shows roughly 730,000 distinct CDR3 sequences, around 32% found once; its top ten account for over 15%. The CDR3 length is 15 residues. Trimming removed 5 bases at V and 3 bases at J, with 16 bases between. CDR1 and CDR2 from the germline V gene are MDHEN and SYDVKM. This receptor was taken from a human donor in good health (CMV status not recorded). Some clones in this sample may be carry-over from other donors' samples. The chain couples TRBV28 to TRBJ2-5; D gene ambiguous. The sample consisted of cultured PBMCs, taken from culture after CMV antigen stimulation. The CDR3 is CASSPLGMWEETQYF. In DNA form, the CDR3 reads TGTGCCAGCAGTCCGCTAGGGATGTGGGAAGAGACCCAGTACTTC.